This T cell receptor (beta chain) was observed in a study of cytomegalovirus exposure and HLA in healthy donors. There are 14 residues in the CDR3. Per germline, CDR1 GTSNPN and CDR2 SVGIG (reference sequence). The V segment lost 1 base and the J segment 4 bases; nucleotides outside the gene matches: 3. Overall study results and limits: The study listed roughly 160 cytomegalovirus-associated TCR beta chains. Usually a TCR sequence was rare, but some public TCRs were found in many donors. Based on reports, TCR beta sequences accurately predicted HLA-A and HLA-B alleles for most subjects.

The primer mix had 60 Vbeta and 13 Jbeta primers. In the original analysis: A later analysis counted some 87 million unique TCR beta chains, around 10 million shared. The method was immunoSEQ multiplex PCR; TCRdb's version includes in-frame clones alone and lacks a portion of them. The D gene and trimming were derived from the DNA, and the V and J assignments and clone size from that table. Here the sample spans 130,000 to 150,000 clones, 74% being singletons. About this clone: Its target is not known.

The chain recombines TRBV30 with TRBJ1-2, with 10 bases that match TRBD1. The specimen sequenced was PBMCs. This sequence was found in a young man in good health and CMV-seropositive. The CDR3 DNA sequence: TGTGCCTGGAGTGGACAGGGGGCTTTCTATGGCTACACCTTC. Its translation is CAWSGQGAFYGYTF.